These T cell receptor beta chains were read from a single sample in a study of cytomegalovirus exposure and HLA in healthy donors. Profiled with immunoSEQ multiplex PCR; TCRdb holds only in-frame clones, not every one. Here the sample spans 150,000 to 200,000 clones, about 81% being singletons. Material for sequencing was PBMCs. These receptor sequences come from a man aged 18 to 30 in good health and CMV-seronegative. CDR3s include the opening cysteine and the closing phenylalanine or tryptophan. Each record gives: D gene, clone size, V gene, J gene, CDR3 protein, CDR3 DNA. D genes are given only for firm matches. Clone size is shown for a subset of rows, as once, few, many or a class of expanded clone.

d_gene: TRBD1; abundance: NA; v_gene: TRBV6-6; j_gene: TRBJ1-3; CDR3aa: CASLRDRGTVGNTIYF; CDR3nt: TGTGCCAGCCTAAGGGACAGGGGGACGGTAGGAAACACCATATATTTT
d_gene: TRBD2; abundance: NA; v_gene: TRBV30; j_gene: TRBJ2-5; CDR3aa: CAGTSGELMRFFRTQYF; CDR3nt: TGTGCCGGTACTAGCGGGGAACTGATGAGGTTTTTTCGTACCCAGTACTTC
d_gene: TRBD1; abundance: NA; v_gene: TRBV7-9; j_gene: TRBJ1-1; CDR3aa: CASSRGQTNTEAFF; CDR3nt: TGTGCCAGCAGCAGGGGACAGACCAACACTGAAGCTTTCTTT
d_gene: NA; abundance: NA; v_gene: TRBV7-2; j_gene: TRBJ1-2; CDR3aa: CASSLAGNYGYTF; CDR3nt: TGTGCCAGCAGCTTAGCCGGGAACTATGGCTACACCTTC
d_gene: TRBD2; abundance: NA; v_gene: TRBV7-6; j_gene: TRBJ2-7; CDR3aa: CASSLAAGGVYEQYF; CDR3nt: TGTGCCAGCAGCTTAGCTGCGGGAGGGGTATACGAGCAGTACTTC
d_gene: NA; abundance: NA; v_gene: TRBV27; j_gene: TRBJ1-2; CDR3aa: CASSLFGGRYGYTF; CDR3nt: TGTGCCAGCAGTTTATTTGGGGGGAGGTATGGCTACACCTTC
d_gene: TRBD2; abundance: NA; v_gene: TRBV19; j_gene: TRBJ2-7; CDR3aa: CANYRLATYEQYF; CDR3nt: TGTGCCAACTATAGACTAGCTACCTACGAGCAGTACTTC
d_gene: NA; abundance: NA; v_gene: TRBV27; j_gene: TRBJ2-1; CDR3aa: CASSFAGAGNEQFF; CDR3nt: TGTGCCAGCAGTTTTGCGGGGGCCGGCAATGAGCAGTTCTTC
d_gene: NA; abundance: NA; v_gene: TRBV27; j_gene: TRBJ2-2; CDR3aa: CASKLGGRTGELFF; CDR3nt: TGTGCCAGCAAGTTAGGAGGGCGGACCGGGGAGCTGTTTTTT
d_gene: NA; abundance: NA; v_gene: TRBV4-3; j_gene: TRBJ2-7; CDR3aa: CASSQDLWTAAGEQYF; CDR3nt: TGCGCCAGCAGCCAAGATCTATGGACAGCAGCGGGGGAGCAGTACTTC
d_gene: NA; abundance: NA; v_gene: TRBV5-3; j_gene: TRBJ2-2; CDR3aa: CARSLAGTGELFF; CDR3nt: TGTGCCAGAAGCTTGGCAGGCACCGGGGAGCTGTTTTTT
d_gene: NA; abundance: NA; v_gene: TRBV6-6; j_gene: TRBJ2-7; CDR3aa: CASSHGGVGYEQYF; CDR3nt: TGTGCCAGCAGCCACGGAGGGGTAGGGTACGAGCAGTACTTC
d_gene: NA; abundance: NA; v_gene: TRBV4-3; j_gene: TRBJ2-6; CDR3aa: CASRADSGANVLTF; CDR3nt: TGCGCCAGCAGGGCGGATTCTGGGGCCAACGTCCTGACTTTC
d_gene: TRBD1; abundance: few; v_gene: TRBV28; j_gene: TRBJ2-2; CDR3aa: CASSLPTGLGTGELFF; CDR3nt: TGTGCCAGCAGTCTCCCGACAGGGTTGGGCACCGGGGAGCTGTTTTTT
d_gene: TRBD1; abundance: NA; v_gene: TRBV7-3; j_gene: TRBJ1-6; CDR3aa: CASSPDRAGNSPLHF; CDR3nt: TGTGCCAGCAGCCCGGACAGGGCAGGAAATTCACCCCTCCACTTT
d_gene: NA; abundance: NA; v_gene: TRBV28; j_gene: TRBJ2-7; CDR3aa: CASSPIGGGSEQYF; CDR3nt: TGTGCCAGCAGTCCCATAGGGGGGGGCTCCGAGCAGTACTTC
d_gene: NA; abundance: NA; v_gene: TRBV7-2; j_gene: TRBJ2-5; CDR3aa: CASSLLGGLPGETQYF; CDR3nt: TGTGCCAGCAGCTTACTGGGCGGCCTCCCGGGGGAGACCCAGTACTTC
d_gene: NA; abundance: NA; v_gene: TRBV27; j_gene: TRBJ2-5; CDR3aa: CASSLEGDRETQYF; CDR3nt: TGTGCCAGCAGTTTAGAAGGGGATCGGGAGACCCAGTACTTC
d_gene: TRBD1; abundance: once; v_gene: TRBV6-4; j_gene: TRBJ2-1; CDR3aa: CASSDTPGQGRNEQFF; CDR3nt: TGTGCCAGCAGTGACACCCCGGGACAGGGACGGAATGAGCAGTTCTTC
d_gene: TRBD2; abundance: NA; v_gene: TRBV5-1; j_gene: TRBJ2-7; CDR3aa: CASSPRGGLGEQYF; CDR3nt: TGCGCCAGCAGCCCCCGCGGGGGTCTGGGCGAGCAGTACTTC
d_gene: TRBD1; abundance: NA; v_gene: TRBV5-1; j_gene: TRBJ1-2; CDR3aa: CASSLGDRGPYGYTF; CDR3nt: TGCGCCAGCAGCTTGGGGGACAGGGGCCCCTATGGCTACACCTTC
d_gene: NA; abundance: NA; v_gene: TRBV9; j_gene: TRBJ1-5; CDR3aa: CASSVATGEGGPQHF; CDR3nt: TGTGCCAGCAGCGTAGCTACCGGGGAGGGCGGGCCCCAGCATTTT
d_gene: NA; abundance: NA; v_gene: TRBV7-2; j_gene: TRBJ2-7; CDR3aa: CASSLGQASSYEQYF; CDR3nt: TGTGCCAGCAGCTTAGGACAGGCGAGCTCCTACGAGCAGTACTTC
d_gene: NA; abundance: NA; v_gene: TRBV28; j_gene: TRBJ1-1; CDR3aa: CASGRGGSTEAFF; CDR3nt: TGTGCCAGCGGGAGGGGAGGATCCACTGAAGCTTTCTTT